This is a list of T cell receptor beta chains from one sample in a study of T cells after yellow fever vaccination. TCRdb passed the 5' RACE reads through MiXCR, listing each CDR3 protein once. The top ten hold 1% to 1.2% of the sample, which has roughly 240,000 distinct CDR3 sequences, around 6.7% seen once. Specimen: CD4+ T cells sorted from PBMCs, collected on the day of the yellow fever booster vaccination. The receptors here all came from a man aged 25-40 years who received the YFV17D yellow fever vaccine. Both conserved end residues are part of each CDR3. A D gene is named only where the DNA matches it firmly. Part of the rows lack a size; the others show once, few, many or a class for expanded clones.

CDR3aa: CASSIAGGADTQYF; CDR3nt: TGTGCCAGCAGCATCGCGGGGGGGGCGGATACGCAGTATTTT; d_gene: TRBD2; abundance: NA; v_gene: TRBV25-1; j_gene: TRBJ2-3
CDR3aa: CASRGLAGGSEQYF; CDR3nt: TGCGCCAGCAGAGGTCTAGCGGGAGGTTCCGAGCAGTACTTC; d_gene: TRBD2; abundance: few; v_gene: TRBV5-1; j_gene: TRBJ2-7
CDR3aa: CASNLGTAHETQYF; CDR3nt: TGTGCCAGCAACTTGGGGACAGCGCACGAGACCCAGTACTTC; d_gene: TRBD1; abundance: few; v_gene: TRBV7-9; j_gene: TRBJ2-5
CDR3aa: CASSQRDGGEQFF; CDR3nt: TGTGCCAGCAGCCAGCGGGATGGCGGTGAGCAGTTCTTC; d_gene: TRBD2; abundance: many; v_gene: TRBV7-3; j_gene: TRBJ2-1
CDR3aa: CASSLAPPSSPYEQYF; CDR3nt: TGTGCCAGCAGCTTAGCACCCCCTAGCTCCCCCTACGAGCAGTACTTC; d_gene: NA; abundance: many; v_gene: TRBV7-2; j_gene: TRBJ2-7
CDR3aa: CASRGPIEGKEKLFF; CDR3nt: TGTGCCAGCAGAGGGCCCATCGAAGGGAAGGAAAAACTGTTTTTT; d_gene: NA; abundance: NA; v_gene: TRBV7-9; j_gene: TRBJ1-4
CDR3aa: CASSLRLAEMSQYF; CDR3nt: TGTGCCAGCAGCTTGCGGCTAGCGGAGATGTCCCAGTACTTC; d_gene: TRBD2; abundance: NA; v_gene: TRBV7-8; j_gene: TRBJ2-5
CDR3aa: CASSLSYEQFF; CDR3nt: TGTGCCAGCAGCTTATCTTATGAGCAGTTCTTC; d_gene: NA; abundance: NA; v_gene: TRBV3-1; j_gene: TRBJ2-1
CDR3aa: CASSVSANLKNIQYF; CDR3nt: TGTGCCAGCAGCGTATCCGCCAACCTCAAAAACATTCAGTACTTC; d_gene: NA; abundance: few; v_gene: TRBV9; j_gene: TRBJ2-4
CDR3aa: CSATGGRRNEQFF; CDR3nt: TGCAGTGCGACGGGCGGGCGCCGCAATGAGCAGTTCTTC; d_gene: NA; abundance: many; v_gene: TRBV20-1; j_gene: TRBJ2-1
CDR3aa: CASSSRGTGGTDTQYF; CDR3nt: TGTGCCAGCAGTTCGCGCGGAACGGGAGGCACAGATACGCAGTATTTT; d_gene: NA; abundance: NA; v_gene: TRBV6-5; j_gene: TRBJ2-3
CDR3aa: CASSVEGGPLGEQYF; CDR3nt: TGTGCCAGCAGCGTAGAGGGAGGGCCCCTGGGCGAGCAGTACTTC; d_gene: TRBD2; abundance: many; v_gene: TRBV9; j_gene: TRBJ2-7
CDR3aa: CASSSPTGTGGFGANVLTF; CDR3nt: TGTGCCAGCAGCTCACCGACCGGGACAGGGGGCTTTGGGGCCAACGTCCTGACTTTC; d_gene: TRBD1; abundance: NA; v_gene: TRBV11-2; j_gene: TRBJ2-6
CDR3aa: CAISESVAAGGEQFF; CDR3nt: TGTGCCATCAGTGAGTCAGTGGCTGCGGGAGGAGAGCAGTTCTTC; d_gene: TRBD2; abundance: many; v_gene: TRBV10-3; j_gene: TRBJ2-1
CDR3aa: CAISEAPTGELFF; CDR3nt: TGTGCCATCAGTGAGGCCCCAACCGGGGAGCTGTTTTTT; d_gene: NA; abundance: NA; v_gene: TRBV10-3; j_gene: TRBJ2-2
CDR3aa: CSVDPQGKQFF; CDR3nt: TGCAGCGTTGATCCCCAGGGAAAGCAGTTCTTC; d_gene: NA; abundance: many; v_gene: TRBV29-1; j_gene: TRBJ2-1
CDR3aa: CASSPAPLGANEQFF; CDR3nt: TGTGCCAGCTCACCGGCCCCCCTAGGAGCCAATGAGCAGTTCTTC; d_gene: NA; abundance: few; v_gene: TRBV18; j_gene: TRBJ2-1
CDR3aa: CASSLAGTGTLYEQYF; CDR3nt: TGTGCCAGCAGCTTAGCTGGAACCGGGACTCTTTACGAGCAGTACTTC; d_gene: NA; abundance: NA; v_gene: TRBV7-2; j_gene: TRBJ2-7
CDR3aa: CASSLRTSNYGYTF; CDR3nt: TGTGCCAGCAGTTTAAGAACCAGTAACTATGGCTACACCTTC; d_gene: NA; abundance: many; v_gene: TRBV12-3/TRBV12-4; j_gene: TRBJ1-2
CDR3aa: CSASPPRAMNTEAFF; CDR3nt: TGCAGTGCTAGCCCCCCCAGGGCCATGAACACTGAAGCTTTCTTT; d_gene: NA; abundance: few; v_gene: TRBV20-1; j_gene: TRBJ1-1
CDR3aa: CARSGASGNTIYF; CDR3nt: TGTGCCAGGTCGGGGGCCTCTGGAAACACCATATATTTT; d_gene: NA; abundance: few; v_gene: TRBV7-9; j_gene: TRBJ1-3
CDR3aa: CASSGTGRTETQYF; CDR3nt: TGTGCCAGCTCAGGGACAGGGCGGACAGAGACCCAGTACTTC; d_gene: TRBD1; abundance: many; v_gene: TRBV18; j_gene: TRBJ2-5
CDR3aa: CASSLAGDLRTQYF; CDR3nt: TGCGCCAGCAGCTTGGCCGGTGATCTAAGGACCCAGTACTTC; d_gene: NA; abundance: many; v_gene: TRBV5-1; j_gene: TRBJ2-5
CDR3aa: CASRWSGTSGITDTQYF; CDR3nt: TGTGCCAGCAGATGGTCCGGGACTAGCGGAATCACAGATACGCAGTATTTT; d_gene: TRBD2; abundance: many; v_gene: TRBV7-8; j_gene: TRBJ2-3
CDR3aa: CASKREGTGELFF; CDR3nt: TGTGCCAGCAAGCGGGAAGGAACCGGGGAGCTGTTTTTT; d_gene: TRBD2; abundance: NA; v_gene: TRBV9; j_gene: TRBJ2-2
CDR3aa: CASSVGGWGGNEQFF; CDR3nt: TGTGCCAGCAGTGTGGGAGGATGGGGTGGGAATGAGCAGTTCTTC; d_gene: NA; abundance: NA; v_gene: TRBV6-1; j_gene: TRBJ2-1
CDR3aa: CASRAQGINEQFF; CDR3nt: TGTGCCAGTAGGGCCCAGGGGATAAATGAGCAGTTCTTC; d_gene: NA; abundance: many; v_gene: TRBV19; j_gene: TRBJ2-1
CDR3aa: CASSQRPLANQPQHF; CDR3nt: TGCGCCAGCAGCCAAAGACCGCTTGCAAATCAGCCCCAGCATTTT; d_gene: NA; abundance: few; v_gene: TRBV4-3; j_gene: TRBJ1-5
CDR3aa: CSARPFYYNEQFF; CDR3nt: TGCAGTGCTAGGCCTTTCTACTACAATGAGCAGTTCTTC; d_gene: NA; abundance: many; v_gene: TRBV20-1; j_gene: TRBJ2-1
CDR3aa: CASSRAPSGGSNEQFF; CDR3nt: TGCGCCAGCAGCCGGGCCCCTAGCGGGGGGTCCAATGAGCAGTTCTTC; d_gene: TRBD2; abundance: few; v_gene: TRBV5-1; j_gene: TRBJ2-1